This T cell receptor (beta chain) was retrieved from a study of tumor-infiltrating lymphocytes in oesophageal squamous cell carcinoma. The CDR3 spans 16 residues. CDR1 and CDR2 from the germline V gene are MNHEY and SMNVEV (reference sequence). Trimming left V 5 bases short and J 0 bases short, with 14 bases between. MiXCR was run by TCRdb on the reads, yielding one entry per CDR3 protein. The sample lists 11,000 or so distinct CDR3 sequences, more than 55% occurring once. Sequencing used blood. The V and J genes are TRBV27 and TRBJ2-4; maybe TRBD1 (6 bases). This receptor was obtained from a female donor with esophageal squamous cell carcinoma. The CDR3 reads CASSRQGRLAKNIQYF. The DNA of the CDR3 is TGTGCCAGCAGTAGGCAGGGGCGTCTAGCCAAAAACATTCAGTACTTC.